A single sample gave rise to the 32 T cell receptor beta chains below, sequenced in a study of spatial heterogeneity in lung cancer. Overall study findings and caveats: Counts that tracked tumor mutation counts were those of expanded intratumoral alpha and beta TCRs.

TCRdb ran MiXCR on the 5' RACE reads and lists one entry per CDR3 protein. The repertoire has about 100,000 distinct CDR3 sequences, about 4.4% of them found once; the top ten carry over 20%. Time point in this sample: sample taken at primary tumor resection. Antigens for these TCRs are unknown. The sequences come from lung tumor tissue, collected at surgery. All receptors derive from a male donor with early-stage non-small cell lung cancer.

This clonotype was counted many times. The J gene is TRBJ2-2, the V gene TRBV19; either TRBD1 or TRBD2 may supply D (5 bases each). V lost 3 bases and J lost 4, with 9 bases in between. The CDR3 has 14 amino acids. Germline V CDR1 and CDR2: LNHDA, SQIVND (reference sequence). CDR3 protein: CASSIKGTTGELFF. The CDR3 bases are TGTGCCAGTAGTATTAAAGGGACCACCGGGGAGCTGTTTTTT.

This clonotype was seen ten or more times. The V call is TRBV29-1, the J call TRBJ2-3; no clear D. V lost 3 bases to trimming and J lost 4 bases, with 8 bases between them. The CDR3 loop spans 12 amino acids. Germline CDR1 and CDR2: SQVTM and ANQGSEA. The CDR3, as DNA: TGCAGCGTTGAGACCTCCCCAGATACGCAGTATTTT. Translation gives CSVETSPDTQYF.

Remarks on this clonotype: Just one base apart from a much larger clone, this may be a read error. The rearrangement uses TRBV28 and TRBJ2-7; no reliable D call. There are 15 residues in the CDR3. Germline CDR1 and CDR2: MDHEN and SYDVKM. Trimming cost V 3 bases and J 3 bases, with 15 bases left between them. CDR3 DNA sequence: TGTGCCAGCAGTTTGGCCGGGCAGATTCGCTACGAGCAGTACTTC. Protein: CASSLAGQIRYEQYF.

This clonotype was observed many times. V usage is TRBV12-3 or TRBV12-4 and J usage is TRBJ2-1; D gene unclear. V was clipped by 3 bases and J by 8 bases, with 8 bases between them. CDR3 size: 12 residues. This CDR3 reads CASSFGFDEQFF. The CDR3 DNA reads as TGTGCCAGCAGTTTTGGGTTTGATGAGCAGTTCTTC.

This clonotype occurred many times. The CDR3, as DNA: TGTGCCACCAGCAGGAGGAGTGGGACAGGGGGCGATACGCAGTATTTT. Translating it yields CATSRRSGTGGDTQYF. This chain joins TRBV15 and TRBJ2-3; 12 bases fit TRBD1. Germline V gene lookup returns CDR1 LNHNV and CDR2 YYDKDF (reference sequence). The CDR3 runs to 16 residues. The junction had 7 bases not matched to a gene; V was cut back by 3 bases and J by 6 bases.

This clonotype was counted many times. This chain joins TRBV6-6 and TRBJ1-4; tentative D call: TRBD1 (6 bases). V lost 2 bases to trimming and J lost 8 bases, with 18 bases between them. CDR3 length: 16 residues. Germline V gives CDR1 MNHNY, CDR2 SVGAGI (reference sequence). CDR3 region: CASSYPQGQGGEKLFF. In nucleotides, the CDR3 is TGTGCCAGCAGTTACCCCCAGGGGCAGGGAGGAGAAAAACTGTTTTTT.

In this sample, this clonotype turned up many times. The gene calls are TRBV27 and TRBJ2-1; possibly TRBD1 for D (6 bases). The V end lost 2 bases, the J end lost 4 bases, and 12 bases lay between the germline ends. The germline CDR1 and CDR2 sequences are MNHEY and SMNVEV (reference sequence). The CDR3 contains 15 residues. CDR3: CASSLARGGYNEQFF. CDR3 DNA: TGTGCCAGCAGTTTAGCCCGAGGGGGTTACAATGAGCAGTTCTTC.

This clonotype was counted ten times or more. For the CDR3, the DNA is TGTGCCAACAATGACGGGGGGTTGTGCGAGCAGTACTTC. The encoded protein is CANNDGGLCEQYF. The J gene is TRBJ2-7, the V gene TRBV28, with 7 bases matching TRBD2. CDR1 MDHEN and CDR2 SYDVKM come from the germline V gene. This CDR3 comprises 13 residues. V was pared by 10 bases and J by 6 bases, with 12 bases of the junction left unmatched.

This clonotype was seen many times. This chain joins TRBV20-1 and TRBJ2-4; 7 nucleotides agree with TRBD2. The CDR3 is made up of 17 amino acids. V lost 5 bases and J lost 6; bases outside the gene matches: 19. Looked up from germline, CDR1 is DFQATT and CDR2 is SNEGSKA (reference sequence). The CDR3 region has the DNA TGCAGTGCTCGAGTGACTAGCTTCCCACCAAATCGAAACATTCAGTACTTC. Translated, it gives CSARVTSFPPNRNIQYF.

The rearrangement joins TRBV5-1 to TRBJ2-3; D may be TRBD2 (6 bases). This CDR3 has 17 amino acids. Deletions cut 0 bases from V and 0 bases from J, with 14 bases between. Germline V gene lookup returns CDR1 SGHRS and CDR2 YFSETQ. CDR3 coding DNA: TGCGCCAGCAGCTTGGGCAGCGGGCACGCTAGCACAGATACGCAGTATTTT. The encoded protein is CASSLGSGHASTDTQYF.

V is TRBV11-2 and J is TRBJ2-1, with 7 bases fitting TRBD2. The CDR3 is 15 residues long. Germline V gives CDR1 SGHAT, CDR2 FQNNGV. With V trimmed by 4 bases and J by 9 bases, 12 bases remained unmatched. This chain's CDR3 is CASSSGTNLVGEQFF. The CDR3 DNA is TGTGCCAGCAGCTCCGGGACTAATCTTGTCGGTGAGCAGTTCTTC.

This chain uses TRBV2 with TRBJ1-2, with TRBD1 matching 7 bases. The germline gives CDR1 SNHLY, CDR2 FYNNEI. The CDR3 is 16 residues long. Losses at the gene ends were 7 bases for V and 3 bases for J; bases not matched to a gene: 14. The CDR3 sequence is CASTRTGLLVDYGYTF. The CDR3 DNA reads as TGTGCCAGCACCCGGACAGGTTTGCTCGTGGACTATGGCTACACCTTC.

There are many counts of this clonotype. V gene TRBV27 combines with J gene TRBJ2-4, with TRBD1 identical over 7 bases. This CDR3 comprises 14 residues. With V trimmed by 8 bases and J by 6 bases, 10 bases remained unmatched. CDR1 is MNHEY, CDR2 SMNVEV, per germline (reference sequence). DNA of the CDR3: TGTGCCAGCGGACCTGGGACAGACGGAAACATTCAGTACTTC. It codes for CASGPGTDGNIQYF.

This clonotype has at least ten counts. This chain links TRBV18 with TRBJ2-3, with D uncertain. Trimming took 4 bases from V and 4 from J, leaving 9 bases between them. The CDR3 covers 13 residues. Per the germline V gene, CDR1 is KGHSH and CDR2 is LQKENI. The CDR3 bases are TGTGCCAGCTCACGGTTGTCGGCAGATACGCAGTATTTT. This encodes CASSRLSADTQYF.

This clonotype was counted many times. The V gene is TRBV12-3 or TRBV12-4, the J gene TRBJ2-5; the D gene is possibly TRBD1 (5 bases). CDR3 size: 15 residues. V lost 3 bases and J lost 5, with 16 bases in between. The CDR3 nucleotides read TGTGCCAGCAGTTTCTCGACAGACTCCGGGGAGACCCAGTACTTC. It codes for CASSFSTDSGETQYF.

In the case of this clonotype: A much larger clonotype is one base distant, so this may be a read error. The chain uses TRBV7-2 and TRBJ1-6; D uncertain. Trimming pared 5 bases from V and 8 bases from J, leaving 10 bases between. Germline V CDR1 and CDR2: SGHTA, FQGNSA. CDR3 length: 13 amino acids. Written as DNA, the CDR3 is TGTGCCAGCAGCCACCGGGAATATTCACCCCTCCACTTT. It is translated as CASSHREYSPLHF.

This clonotype was seen a few times. This chain connects TRBV3-1 to TRBJ1-1; D remains unclear. CDR1 is LGHDT and CDR2 is YNNKEL in the germline V gene (reference sequence). The V and J ends lost 1 base and 0 bases respectively, with 3 bases between them. This CDR3 has 13 residues. This CDR3 is CASSQVVNTEAFF. The CDR3 DNA reads as TGTGCCAGCAGCCAAGTAGTGAACACTGAAGCTTTCTTT.

This clonotype occurred many times. The chain carries TRBV11-2 and TRBJ1-5; D is unresolved. V was clipped by 5 bases and J by 4 bases, with 9 bases between them. Germline V gives CDR1 SGHAT, CDR2 FQNNGV. The CDR3 is 13 amino acids. For the CDR3, the DNA is TGTGCCAGCAGCCACGGACCGAATCAGCCCCAGCATTTT. Protein sequence: CASSHGPNQPQHF.

This clonotype was seen many times. The J gene is TRBJ2-4, the V gene TRBV9, with 7 bases matching TRBD2. From germline, CDR1 is SGDLS and CDR2 YYNGEE. The ends lost 1 base at V and 0 bases at J; junction bases unmatched: 4. The CDR3 contains 16 residues. Here the CDR3 DNA reads TGTGCCAGCAGCGTACGCGGGGGAGGAGCCAAAAACATTCAGTACTTC. It is translated as CASSVRGGGAKNIQYF.

The table lists this clonotype with many counts. The gene calls are TRBV3-1 and TRBJ2-7; D is ambiguous. Trimming left V 1 base short and J 6 bases short, with 10 bases between. This CDR3 region has 13 residues. Per the germline V gene, CDR1 is LGHDT and CDR2 is YNNKEL (reference sequence). CDR3 amino acids: CASSQGRPAEQYF. As DNA, the CDR3 is TGTGCCAGCAGCCAAGGCAGGCCCGCCGAGCAGTACTTC.

This clonotype was detected many times. The gene calls are TRBV28 and TRBJ2-3; unclear D gene. In germline, CDR1 is MDHEN, CDR2 SYDVKM. The CDR3 extends over 14 amino acids. V was shortened by 7 bases and J by 4 bases, with 15 bases between the two germline ends. The CDR3 region has the DNA TGTGCCAGCAACCAACTCATTATGGCAGATACGCAGTATTTT. This codes for CASNQLIMADTQYF. The full variable domain, rest sourced from reference TRBV28 and TRBJ2-3, is DVKVTQSSRYLVKRTGEKVFLECVQDMDHENMFWYRQDPGLGLRLIYFSYDVKMKEKGDIPEGYSVSREKKERFSLILESASTNQTSMYLCASNQLIMADTQYFGPGTRLTVL.

In its sample, this clonotype was seen many times. The rearrangement links TRBV28 to TRBJ2-4; 10 bases map to TRBD2. V shed 6 bases, J shed 6 bases, and the junction held 5 bases outside the gene matches. Germline V gene lookup returns CDR1 MDHEN and CDR2 SYDVKM. The CDR3 covers 14 residues. The CDR3 loop is CASRRRTSGNIQYF. CDR3 sequence (DNA): TGTGCCAGCAGAAGAAGGACTAGCGGAAACATTCAGTACTTC. The entire variable domain, with the rest obtained from reference TRBV28 and TRBJ2-4, is as follows: DVKVTQSSRYLVKRTGEKVFLECVQDMDHENMFWYRQDPGLGLRLIYFSYDVKMKEKGDIPEGYSVSREKKERFSLILESASTNQTSMYLCASRRRTSGNIQYFGAGTRLSVL.

This clonotype was seen many times. The chain uses TRBV5-1 and TRBJ2-1, with 13 bases fitting TRBD2. The CDR3 contains 15 residues. The ends lost 8 bases at V and 6 bases at J; junction bases unmatched: 8. CDR1 SGHRS and CDR2 YFSETQ come from the germline V gene. DNA for the CDR3: TGCGCCAGTAGTGGGACTAGCGGGAACTTCAATGAGCAGTTCTTC. As protein: CASSGTSGNFNEQFF.

This clonotype was observed at least ten times. The V gene is TRBV5-1, the J gene TRBJ2-3; no clear D gene. The CDR3 has 13 residues. Deletions cut 6 bases from V and 2 bases from J, with 10 bases between. CDR1 and CDR2 from the germline V gene are SGHRS and YFSETQ. CDR3 loop: CASTPPDTDTQYF. In DNA, the CDR3 is TGCGCCAGCACCCCCCCAGACACAGATACGCAGTATTTT. Combining the CDR3 with reference TRBV5-1 and TRBJ2-3 gives the whole variable domain KAGVTQTPRYLIKTRGQQVTLSCSPISGHRSVSWYQQTPGQGLQFLFEYFSETQRNKGNFPGRFSGRQFSNSRSEMNVSTLELGDSALYLCASTPPDTDTQYFGPGTRLTVL.

The sample holds many counts of this clonotype. The J gene is TRBJ1-3, the V gene TRBV6-1; 10 positions agree with TRBD1. CDR3 length: 14 amino acids. V gave up 8 bases and J gave up 5 bases; unmatched junction bases: 6. CDR1 is MNHNS and CDR2 is SASEGT in the germline V gene. CDR3 sequence reads: CASARQGARNTIYF. Written as DNA, the CDR3 is TGTGCCAGCGCCAGACAGGGGGCCAGAAACACCATATATTTT.

V usage is TRBV6-5 and J usage is TRBJ2-5, with 8 bases fitting TRBD2. This CDR3 comprises 15 residues. The V and J ends lost 2 bases and 5 bases, in that order; junction bases with no gene match: 7. CDR1 and CDR2 from the germline V gene are MNHEY and SVGAGI. CDR3 nucleotides: TGTGCCAGCAGTTACCTTGCGGGAGGTCTGGAGACCCAGTACTTC. Translation gives CASSYLAGGLETQYF.

This clonotype was seen repeatedly, ten times or more. The chain couples TRBV2 to TRBJ2-3; TRBD2 matches 8 bases. Trimming at V came to 4 bases and at J to 2 bases, leaving 11 bases not matched to a gene. CDR1 is SNHLY, CDR2 FYNNEI, per germline. This CDR3 spans 17 amino acids. The CDR3 loop is CASSGWSGGPTTDTQYF. DNA of the CDR3: TGTGCCAGCAGTGGGTGGTCGGGAGGGCCCACCACAGATACGCAGTATTTT.

This clonotype was detected ten times or more. This chain joins TRBV11-2 and TRBJ2-3, with unresolved D. From germline, CDR1 is SGHAT and CDR2 FQNNGV. The CDR3 is 13 residues long. V was clipped by 5 bases and J by 5 bases, with 11 bases between them. The CDR3 coding sequence is TGTGCCAGCAGCACAGCAACTGAAGATACGCAGTATTTT. Translation: CASSTATEDTQYF.

This clonotype was counted ten times or more. The V and J genes are TRBV29-1 and TRBJ2-3; 12 nucleotides align to TRBD2. The germline V gene encodes CDR1 SQVTM and CDR2 ANQGSEA. Germline trimming cut 4 bases from V and 3 bases from J; bases unmatched to any gene: 11. The CDR3 loop spans 17 amino acids. CDR3 in DNA: TGCAGCGTTGCCGGAGCTAGCGGGAGGGCCTATACAGATACGCAGTATTTT. This gives the protein CSVAGASGRAYTDTQYF.

This clonotype was counted ten times or more. The V gene is TRBV5-1, the J gene TRBJ1-6, with D unclear. From germline, CDR1 is SGHRS and CDR2 YFSETQ. Deletions cut 1 base from V and 9 bases from J, with 8 bases between. The CDR3 consists of 13 residues. CDR3 amino acids: CASSLWSRSPLHF. CDR3 DNA sequence: TGCGCCAGCAGCTTGTGGAGTCGTTCACCCCTCCACTTT.

This clonotype came up many times. V usage is TRBV5-1 and J usage is TRBJ2-1; D may be TRBD2 (6 bases). CDR1 and CDR2 (germline): SGHRS, YFSETQ. This CDR3 region has 13 residues. V dropped 6 bases and J dropped 7 bases, with 14 bases sitting between them. The CDR3 nucleotides read TGCGCCAGCAAGACTAGTCCCGGTAATGAGCAGTTCTTC. This codes for CASKTSPGNEQFF.

The genes are TRBV3-1 and TRBJ2-2; 9 positions agree with TRBD2. Germline CDR1 reads LGHDT; CDR2 reads YNNKEL (reference sequence). The V and J ends lost 3 bases and 4 bases, in that order; junction bases with no gene match: 3. The CDR3 length is 15 residues. The CDR3 is CASSQISGGTGELFF. DNA of the CDR3: TGTGCCAGCAGCCAGATTAGCGGGGGCACCGGGGAGCTGTTTTTT.